This TCR beta chain was sequenced in a study of pediatric ulcerative colitis. Looked up from germline, CDR1 is MDHEN and CDR2 is SYDVKM. The CDR3 sequence is 15 residues long. Assay used: immunoSEQ multiplex PCR; TCRdb lists only in-frame clones, some missing. This sample carries about 40,000 clones, about 81% of them seen once, and the ten largest clones take about 9.1%. The rectum was sampled with one to two pinch biopsies at colonoscopy. Study-level findings and limits: A couple of rectal clonotypes were found only in ulcerative colitis patients, all of them.

For this clone: The antigen remains unidentified.

This rearrangement joins TRBV28 to TRBJ1-3; no clear D. Material for sequencing was gut tissue. The origin of this receptor is a boy under 18 with severe ulcerative colitis. The CDR3 DNA follows: TGTGCAATATGGGATGGGCCCAGCTCTGGAAACACCATATATTTT. This codes for CAIWDGPSSGNTIYF.